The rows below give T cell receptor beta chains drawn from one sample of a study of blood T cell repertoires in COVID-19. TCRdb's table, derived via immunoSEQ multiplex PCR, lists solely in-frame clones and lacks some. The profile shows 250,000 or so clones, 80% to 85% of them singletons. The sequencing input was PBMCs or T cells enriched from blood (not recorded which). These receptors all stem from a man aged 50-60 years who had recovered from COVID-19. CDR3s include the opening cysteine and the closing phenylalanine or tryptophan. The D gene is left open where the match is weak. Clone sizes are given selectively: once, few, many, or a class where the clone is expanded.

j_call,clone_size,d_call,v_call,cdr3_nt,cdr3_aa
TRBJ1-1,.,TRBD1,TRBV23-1,TGCGCCAGCAGTCATGAAAGGGGGCGCGGAGCTTTCTTT,CASSHERGRGAFF
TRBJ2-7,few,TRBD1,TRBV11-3,TGTGCCAGCAGCCCGCGACAGGGGTCCCACGAGCAGTACTTC,CASSPRQGSHEQYF
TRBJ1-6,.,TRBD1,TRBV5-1,TGCGCCAGCAGCCAGGGGGATGATTCACCCCTCCACTTT,CASSQGDDSPLHF
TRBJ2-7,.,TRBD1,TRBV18,TGTGCCAGCTCAAGAGGGGGCCACGAGCAGTACTTC,CASSRGGHEQYF
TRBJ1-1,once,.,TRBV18,TGTGCCAGCTCACCACAACATTTGACAGACACGAACACTGAAGCTTTCTTT,CASSPQHLTDTNTEAFF
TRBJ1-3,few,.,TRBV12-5,TGTGCTAGTGGTTTGGTTATTATGAGGCACTCTGGAAACACCATATATTTT,CASGLVIMRHSGNTIYF
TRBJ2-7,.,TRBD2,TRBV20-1,TGCAGTGCTAGCCCCGGGGGGGAGCAGTACTTC,CSASPGGEQYF
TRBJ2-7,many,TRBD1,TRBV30,TGTGCCTGGAGTGTACAGGGGAGCGACGAGCAGTACTTC,CAWSVQGSDEQYF
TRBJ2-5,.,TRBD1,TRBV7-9,TGTGCCAGCAGAGCACCGGGACAGGGACAAGAGACCCAGTACTTC,CASRAPGQGQETQYF
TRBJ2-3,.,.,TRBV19,TGTGCCAGTAGTATCTGGGTCGGGGCAGATACGCAGTATTTT,CASSIWVGADTQYF
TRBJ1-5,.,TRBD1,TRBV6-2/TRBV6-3,TGTGCCAGCAGCCTGATGGGACAGGGGCATCAGCCCCAGCATTTT,CASSLMGQGHQPQHF
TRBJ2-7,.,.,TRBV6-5,TGTGCCAGCAGAGCGGCGGCCGGCTACGAGCAGTACTTC,CASRAAAGYEQYF
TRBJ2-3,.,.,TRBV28,TGTGCCAGCACCCGTTTGGGGTCCAGGGCTAGCACAGATACGCAGTATTTT,CASTRLGSRASTDTQYF
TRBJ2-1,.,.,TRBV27,TGTGCCAGCACCCGCTCCGGGACTTCCTACAATGAGCAGTTCTTC,CASTRSGTSYNEQFF
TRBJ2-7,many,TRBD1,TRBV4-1,TGCGCCAGCAGCCTATCACAGGGGGCTCCCTACGAGCAGTACTTC,CASSLSQGAPYEQYF
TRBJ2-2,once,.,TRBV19,TGTGCCAGTAGTCCCCGAGGGTCCGGGGAGCTGTTTTTT,CASSPRGSGELFF
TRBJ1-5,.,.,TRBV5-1,TGCGCCAGCAGCTTCGGGGTCGATCAGCCCCAGCATTTT,CASSFGVDQPQHF
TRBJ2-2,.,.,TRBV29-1,TGCAGCGTCCTCTCCTTTTCTAGCGTCGCAAAGCCAACCGGGGAGCTGTTTTTT,CSVLSFSSVAKPTGELFF
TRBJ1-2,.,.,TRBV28,TGTGCCAGCAGCGCGGGGGGGGCGGGCTATGGCTACACCTTC,CASSAGGAGYGYTF
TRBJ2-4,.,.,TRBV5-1,TGCGCCAGCAGCTTGGAGCGGGTAGACAACATTCAGTACTTC,CASSLERVDNIQYF
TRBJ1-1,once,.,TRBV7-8,TGTGCCAGCAGCTCAGTAAGGGGGGGCGAGGCTGAAGCTTTCTTT,CASSSVRGGEAEAFF
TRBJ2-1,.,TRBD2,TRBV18,TGTGCCAGCTCACCAGCCACTAGCGGGGGATCCTACAATGAGCAGTTCTTC,CASSPATSGGSYNEQFF
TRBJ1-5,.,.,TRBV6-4,TGTGCCAGCAGTGGACCGGCAGGAAATCAATTTGTCAATCAGCCCCAGCATTTT,CASSGPAGNQFVNQPQHF
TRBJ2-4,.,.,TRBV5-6,TGTGCCAGCAGCTTGGTAGGAGGGGCAACCAAAAACATTCAGTACTTC,CASSLVGGATKNIQYF
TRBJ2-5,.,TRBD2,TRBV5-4,TGTGCCAGCAGCTTGGCGGGACGGGGGGGCACAGAGACCCAGTACTTC,CASSLAGRGGTETQYF
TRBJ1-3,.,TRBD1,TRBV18,TGTGCCAGCTCACCACCGGACAGGGGAAACACCATATATTTT,CASSPPDRGNTIYF
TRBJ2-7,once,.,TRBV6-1,TGTGCCAGCAGGGGACACCAGAGCTCCTACGAGCAGTACTTC,CASRGHQSSYEQYF
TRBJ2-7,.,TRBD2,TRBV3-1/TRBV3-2,TGTGCCAGCAGGCCCGGGGGGGCGTCATCCTACGAGCAGTACTTC,CASRPGGASSYEQYF
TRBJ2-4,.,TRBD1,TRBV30,TGTGCCTGGAGTCGTGACAGGGGGAACTGGGGTAACATTCAGTACTTC,CAWSRDRGNWGNIQYF
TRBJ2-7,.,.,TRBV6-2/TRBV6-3,TGTGCCAGCAGTACCAGGATCCCCTCCTACGAGCAGTACTTC,CASSTRIPSYEQYF
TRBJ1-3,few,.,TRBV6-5,TGTGCCAGCAGCGACAGATCTGGAAACACCATATATTTT,CASSDRSGNTIYF
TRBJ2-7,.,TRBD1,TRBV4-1,TGCGCCAGCAGCCAGCGAACCGGGACAGGGATGTACGAGCAGTACTTC,CASSQRTGTGMYEQYF
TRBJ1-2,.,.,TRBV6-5,TGTGCCAGCACTCCAGGGAACCCATCGTATGGCTACACCTTC,CASTPGNPSYGYTF
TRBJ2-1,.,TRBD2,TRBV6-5,TGTGCCAGCAGTTCTTATACTAGCGGGGGGGCCGGTGAGCAGTTCTTC,CASSSYTSGGAGEQFF
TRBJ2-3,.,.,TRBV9,TGTGCCAGCAGCGTAGTTGGGCGGGGACCCACAGATACGCAGTATTTT,CASSVVGRGPTDTQYF
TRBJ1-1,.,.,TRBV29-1,TGCAGCGTTGACGGGCAGGGCGGCACTGAAGCTTTCTTT,CSVDGQGGTEAFF
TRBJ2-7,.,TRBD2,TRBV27,TGTGCCAGCAGTTTATCGTTCCTAGCGGGAGACGACGAGCAGTACTTC,CASSLSFLAGDDEQYF
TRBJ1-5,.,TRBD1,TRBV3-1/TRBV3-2,TGTGCCAGCAGCCAAGATTACAGGGGGCACCAGCCCCAGCATTTT,CASSQDYRGHQPQHF
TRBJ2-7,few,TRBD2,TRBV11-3,TGTGCCAGCAGCCCGTTAGCGGGAGGGTACGAGCAGTACTTC,CASSPLAGGYEQYF
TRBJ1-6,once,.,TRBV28,TGTGCCAGCAGTTCACCCCGACGAGGTGGGTCCCTCCACTTT,CASSSPRRGGSLHF
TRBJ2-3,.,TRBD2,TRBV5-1,TGCGCCAGCAGCTTGGGGGGGACTAGCGGTAATACAGATACGCAGTATTTT,CASSLGGTSGNTDTQYF
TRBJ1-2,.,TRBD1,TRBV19,TGTGCCAGTAGTCGGACCGGGACAGGGGGCTCCTTTAACTATGGCTACACCTTC,CASSRTGTGGSFNYGYTF
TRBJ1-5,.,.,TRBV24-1,TGTGCCACCAGTGGTGCCAGGGGAAGGCAGCCCCAGCATTTT,CATSGARGRQPQHF
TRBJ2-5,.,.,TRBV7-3,TGTGCCAGCAGCCCCGAGGGCCGCCAAGAGACCCAGTACTTC,CASSPEGRQETQYF
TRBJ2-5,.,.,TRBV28,TGTGCCAGCAGTTTAACGGGTGGCCAAGAGACCCAGTACTTC,CASSLTGGQETQYF